The source of this T cell receptor beta chain is a study of T cell responses to AZD1222 COVID-19 vaccine. Germline V gives CDR1 LNHDA, CDR2 SQIVND (reference sequence). This CDR3 region has 14 residues. V lost 3 bases and J lost 2, with 8 bases in between. Study findings and constraints: Two doses of AZD1222 preceded a rise in Spike-specific TCR breadth and depth. Reportedly, close to half of spike-specific TCRs are directed against unmutated variant regions.

Some clones are missing from TCRdb's copy, which holds only in-frame ones; the method was immunoSEQ multiplex PCR. The repertoire consists of 70,000 to 95,000 clones, with 85% to 90% occurring once and the leading ten covering approximately 5.2%. To note about this clone: Antigen unknown.

The V and J genes are TRBV19 and TRBJ1-3; the D gene is possibly TRBD1 (6 bases). This clonotype originated in an adult who received the AZD1222 COVID-19 vaccine. The input for sequencing was peripheral blood, taken 28 days after the second AZD1222 dose. The CDR3 spells CASSMGAAGNTIYF. The CDR3 DNA sequence: TGTGCCAGTAGTATGGGGGCAGCTGGAAACACCATATATTTT.